What follows describes a single T cell receptor beta chain. The antigen is not known. Amplification used 60 Vbeta primers and 13 Jbeta primers. Method: immunoSEQ multiplex PCR; TCRdb's copy keeps in-frame clones and lacks some. Across about 170,000 clones, the top ten clones capture about 0.8% of the sample. This entry belongs to a study of cytomegalovirus exposure and HLA in healthy donors. Whole-study findings and limits: A further, later analysis showed that HLA-associated TCR beta chains (compared with equally common others) were more clonally expanded. Researchers left out some V segments, among them TRBV6-2 and TRBV6-3, as indistinguishable.

J was trimmed by 2 bases and V by 9 bases; bases with no gene match: 5. CDR1 and CDR2 from the germline V gene are SNHLY and FYNNEI. The CDR3 length is 14 residues. The clonotype comes from a woman between 18 and 29 years old in good health and CMV-seropositive. The chain carries TRBV2 and TRBJ1-3; 9 bases align to TRBD1. Sequencing was carried out using PBMCs. The CDR3 nucleotides are TGTGCCAGGACCCGGGACAGGGCTGGAAACACCATATATTTT. This sequence encodes CARTRDRAGNTIYF.